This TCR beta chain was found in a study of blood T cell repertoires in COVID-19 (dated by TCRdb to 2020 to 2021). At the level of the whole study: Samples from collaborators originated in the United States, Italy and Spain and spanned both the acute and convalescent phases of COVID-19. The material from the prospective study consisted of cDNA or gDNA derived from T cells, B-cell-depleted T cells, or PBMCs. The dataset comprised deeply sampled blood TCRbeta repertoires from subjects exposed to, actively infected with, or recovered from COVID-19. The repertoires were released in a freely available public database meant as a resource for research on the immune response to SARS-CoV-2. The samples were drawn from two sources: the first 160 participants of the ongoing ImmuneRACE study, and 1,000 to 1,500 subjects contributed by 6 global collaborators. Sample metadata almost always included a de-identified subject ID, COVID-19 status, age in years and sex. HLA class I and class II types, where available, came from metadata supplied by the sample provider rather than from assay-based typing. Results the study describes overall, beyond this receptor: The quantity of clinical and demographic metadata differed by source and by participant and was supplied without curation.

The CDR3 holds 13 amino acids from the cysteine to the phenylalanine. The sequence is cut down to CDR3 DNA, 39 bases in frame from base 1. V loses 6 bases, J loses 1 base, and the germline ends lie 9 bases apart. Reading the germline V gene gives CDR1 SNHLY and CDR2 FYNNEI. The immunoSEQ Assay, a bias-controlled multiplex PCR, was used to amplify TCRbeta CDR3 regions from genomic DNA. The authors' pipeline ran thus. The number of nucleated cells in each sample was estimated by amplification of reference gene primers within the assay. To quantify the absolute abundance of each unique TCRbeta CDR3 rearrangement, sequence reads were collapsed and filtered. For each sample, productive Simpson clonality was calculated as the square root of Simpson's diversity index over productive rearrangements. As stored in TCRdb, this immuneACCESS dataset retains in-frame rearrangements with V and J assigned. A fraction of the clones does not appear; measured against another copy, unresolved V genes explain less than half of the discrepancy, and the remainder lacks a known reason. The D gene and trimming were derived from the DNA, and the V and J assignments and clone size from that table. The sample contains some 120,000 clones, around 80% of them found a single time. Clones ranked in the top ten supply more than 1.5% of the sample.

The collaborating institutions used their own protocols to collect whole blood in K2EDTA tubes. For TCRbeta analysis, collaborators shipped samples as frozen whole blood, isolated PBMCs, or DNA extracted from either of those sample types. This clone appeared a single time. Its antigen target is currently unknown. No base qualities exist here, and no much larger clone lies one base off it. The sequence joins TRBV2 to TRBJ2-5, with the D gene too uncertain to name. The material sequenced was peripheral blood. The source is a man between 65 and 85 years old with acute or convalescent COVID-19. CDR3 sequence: CASSRGIQETQYF. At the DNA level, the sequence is TGTGCCAGCAGCCGCGGAATCCAAGAGACCCAGTACTTC.